The rows below give T cell receptor beta chains drawn from one sample of a study of CD8+ T cells in alopecia areata. TCRdb's copy holds only in-frame clones and misses some; the assay was immunoSEQ multiplex PCR. Of 30,000 to 35,000 clones in the sample, around 59% are singletons; the top ten hold around 38%. The sequenced sample consisted of NKG2D-high CD8+ T cells sorted from blood. All receptors derive from a human donor with alopecia areata. Each CDR3 is given with its conserved first and last residue. A D gene is named only where the DNA matches it firmly. Clone size appears in some rows only: once, few, many, or a class for an expanded clone.

j_gene: TRBJ2-1
v_gene: TRBV11-3
d_gene: TRBD2
abundance: .
CDR3aa: CASSDGTSGVLNPPYNEQFF
CDR3nt: TGTGCCAGCAGCGATGGGACTAGCGGGGTCCTTAATCCCCCCTACAATGAGCAGTTCTTC

j_gene: TRBJ2-5
v_gene: TRBV12-5
d_gene: .
abundance: .
CDR3aa: CASGFSSQETQYF
CDR3nt: TGTGCTAGTGGTTTCTCGTCACAGGAGACCCAGTACTTC

j_gene: TRBJ1-1
v_gene: TRBV9
d_gene: .
abundance: .
CDR3aa: CASSVDGVGAFF
CDR3nt: TGTGCCAGCAGCGTAGACGGGGTAGGAGCTTTCTTT

j_gene: TRBJ2-5
v_gene: TRBV6-1
d_gene: TRBD2
abundance: .
CDR3aa: CASSRTSGTGETQYF
CDR3nt: TGTGCCAGCAGCCGGACTAGCGGGACTGGCGAGACCCAGTACTTC

j_gene: TRBJ2-1
v_gene: TRBV27
d_gene: .
abundance: .
CDR3aa: CASSLSSGLLFF
CDR3nt: TGTGCCAGCAGTTTATCGTCTGGTCTCCTGTTCTTC

j_gene: TRBJ2-4
v_gene: TRBV2
d_gene: TRBD2
abundance: .
CDR3aa: CASSSEREGLSKNIQYF
CDR3nt: TGTGCCAGCAGTTCAGAGCGGGAGGGCCTCTCCAAAAACATTCAGTACTTC

j_gene: TRBJ1-2
v_gene: TRBV9
d_gene: .
abundance: once
CDR3aa: CASSAAGYGYTF
CDR3nt: TGTGCCAGCAGCGCGGCAGGCTATGGCTACACCTTC

j_gene: TRBJ1-2
v_gene: TRBV4-3
d_gene: .
abundance: .
CDR3aa: CASRDSYGYTF
CDR3nt: TGCGCCAGCAGGGACAGCTATGGCTACACCTTC

j_gene: TRBJ1-5
v_gene: TRBV15
d_gene: .
abundance: .
CDR3aa: CATSASGPHQPQHF
CDR3nt: TGTGCCACCAGCGCTTCGGGACCCCATCAGCCCCAGCATTTT

j_gene: TRBJ2-7
v_gene: TRBV28
d_gene: TRBD2
abundance: .
CDR3aa: CASSGRLAGQLDEQYF
CDR3nt: TGTGCCAGCAGTGGACGTCTAGCGGGGCAGTTGGACGAGCAGTACTTC

j_gene: TRBJ2-7
v_gene: TRBV4-3
d_gene: TRBD1
abundance: .
CDR3aa: CASSQEDRLNYEQYF
CDR3nt: TGCGCCAGCAGCCAAGAGGACAGGTTAAACTACGAGCAGTACTTC

j_gene: TRBJ1-2
v_gene: TRBV29-1
d_gene: TRBD1
abundance: few
CDR3aa: CSVDYELGQGGGYTF
CDR3nt: TGCAGCGTTGATTATGAACTGGGACAGGGCGGCGGCTACACCTTC

j_gene: TRBJ1-2
v_gene: TRBV7-2
d_gene: .
abundance: .
CDR3aa: CASSLGPNYGYTF
CDR3nt: TGTGCCAGCAGCTTAGGTCCTAACTATGGCTACACCTTC

j_gene: TRBJ2-5
v_gene: TRBV2
d_gene: .
abundance: few
CDR3aa: CASSQASSEGQETQYF
CDR3nt: TGTGCCAGCAGCCAGGCTAGCTCCGAGGGACAAGAGACCCAGTACTTC

j_gene: TRBJ2-3
v_gene: TRBV28
d_gene: .
abundance: .
CDR3aa: CASSLFRSATDTQYF
CDR3nt: TGTGCCAGCAGTTTATTCAGGTCAGCCACAGATACGCAGTATTTT

j_gene: TRBJ1-1
v_gene: TRBV7-9
d_gene: .
abundance: .
CDR3aa: CASIGGLEAFF
CDR3nt: TGTGCCAGCATAGGGGGGCTCGAAGCTTTCTTT

j_gene: TRBJ2-1
v_gene: TRBV4-2
d_gene: .
abundance: .
CDR3aa: CASSQPSDITNEQFF
CDR3nt: TGTGCCAGCAGCCAACCTAGCGATATTACAAATGAGCAGTTCTTC

j_gene: TRBJ2-1
v_gene: TRBV6-4
d_gene: .
abundance: .
CDR3aa: CASSDGTSREQFF
CDR3nt: TGTGCCAGCAGTGACGGTACTAGCCGTGAGCAGTTCTTC